The clone carrying this TCR beta chain came up a few times. MiXCR, applied by TCRdb to the 5' RACE reads, yields one record per CDR3 protein. The sample contains around 320,000 distinct CDR3 sequences, roughly 8.7% of which appear only once. This entry belongs to a study of T cells after yellow fever vaccination. Germline lookup yields CDR1 SGHTA and CDR2 FQGNSA. V dropped 0 bases and J dropped 4 bases, with 4 bases sitting between them. This CDR3 has 13 amino acids. This receptor was taken from a man in his late teens or twenties who received the YFV17D yellow fever vaccine. The sample consisted of CD4+ T cells sorted from PBMCs, taken 5 days after the yellow fever booster vaccination. The chain has TRBV7-2 and TRBJ1-5, with unresolved D. CDR3 residues: CASSLAQNQPQHF. The CDR3 DNA reads as TGTGCCAGCAGCTTAGCGCAAAATCAGCCCCAGCATTTT.